These 2 T cell receptor beta chains share one sample of origin, sequenced in a study of metastatic and nonmetastatic thyroid tumors. Each patient went into thyroid surgery without having received any treatment. Using MiXCR, TCRdb re-called clones from the PCR reads. The sample holds about 9,400 clones, roughly 30% seen once. The specimen was adjacent normal tissue. The receptors were gathered from a female donor with papillary thyroid cancer or a benign thyroid nodule (not recorded which). Some clones in this sample may be carry-over from other donors' samples.

This clone appeared many times. This rearrangement joins TRBV30 to TRBJ2-3; D gene unclear. The V gene lost 5 bases and the J gene lost 4 bases, with 13 bases spanning the gap. The CDR3 loop spans 13 amino acids. Germline V CDR1 and CDR2: GTSNPN, SVGIG (reference sequence). This CDR3 reads CAWSRFEADTQYF. The CDR3 region has the DNA TGTGCCTGGTCCCGCTTTGAGGCAGATACGCAGTATTTT.

The V call is TRBV11-2, the J call TRBJ2-7, with D hard to call. The CDR3 is made up of 14 amino acids. Per germline, CDR1 SGHAT and CDR2 FQNNGV. The germline V and J ends were trimmed by 0 bases and 5 bases, with 11 bases remaining between them. CDR3 sequence: CASSLDTPGDEQYF. The CDR3 DNA reads TGTGCCAGCAGCTTAGATACCCCAGGCGACGAGCAGTACTTC.